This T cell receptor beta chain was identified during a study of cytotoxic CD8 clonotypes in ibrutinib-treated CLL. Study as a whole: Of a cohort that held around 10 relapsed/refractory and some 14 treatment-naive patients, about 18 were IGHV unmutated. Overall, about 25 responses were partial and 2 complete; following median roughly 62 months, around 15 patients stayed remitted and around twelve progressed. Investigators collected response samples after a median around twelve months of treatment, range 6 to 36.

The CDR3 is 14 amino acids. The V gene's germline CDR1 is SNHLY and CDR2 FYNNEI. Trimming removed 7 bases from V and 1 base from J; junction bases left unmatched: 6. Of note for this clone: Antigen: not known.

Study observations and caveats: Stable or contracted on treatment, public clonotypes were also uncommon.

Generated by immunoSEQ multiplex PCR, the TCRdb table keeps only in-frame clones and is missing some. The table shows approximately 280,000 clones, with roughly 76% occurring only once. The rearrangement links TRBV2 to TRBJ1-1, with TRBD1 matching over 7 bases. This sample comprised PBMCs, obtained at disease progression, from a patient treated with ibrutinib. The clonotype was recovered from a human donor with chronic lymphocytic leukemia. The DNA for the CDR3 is TGTGCCAGCAACCGGGACAGCCCGAACACTGAAGCTTTCTTT. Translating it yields CASNRDSPNTEAFF.